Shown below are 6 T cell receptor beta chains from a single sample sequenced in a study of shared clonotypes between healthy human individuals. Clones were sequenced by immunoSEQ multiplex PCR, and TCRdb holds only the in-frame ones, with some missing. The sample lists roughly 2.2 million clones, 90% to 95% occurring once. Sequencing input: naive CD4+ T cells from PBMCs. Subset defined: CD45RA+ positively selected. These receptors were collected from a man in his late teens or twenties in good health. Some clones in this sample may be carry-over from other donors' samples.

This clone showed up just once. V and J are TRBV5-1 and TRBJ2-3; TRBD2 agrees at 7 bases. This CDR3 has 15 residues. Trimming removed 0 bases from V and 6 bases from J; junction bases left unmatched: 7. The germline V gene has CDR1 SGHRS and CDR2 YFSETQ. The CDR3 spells CASSLGLARSDTQYF. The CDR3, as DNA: TGCGCCAGCAGCTTGGGACTAGCACGGTCCGATACGCAGTATTTT.

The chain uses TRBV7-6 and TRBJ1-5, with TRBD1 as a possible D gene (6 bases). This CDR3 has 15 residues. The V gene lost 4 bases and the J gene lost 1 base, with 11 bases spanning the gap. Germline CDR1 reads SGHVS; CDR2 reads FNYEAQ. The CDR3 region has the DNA TGTGCCAGCAGCTATGGGGGGGGCAGCAATCAGCCCCAGCATTTT. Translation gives CASSYGGGSNQPQHF.

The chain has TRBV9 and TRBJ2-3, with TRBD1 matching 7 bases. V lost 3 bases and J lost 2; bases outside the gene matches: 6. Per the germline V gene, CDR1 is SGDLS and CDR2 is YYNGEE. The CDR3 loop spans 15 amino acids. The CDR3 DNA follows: TGTGCCAGCAGCGCGGGACAGCCCATCACAGATACGCAGTATTTT. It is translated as CASSAGQPITDTQYF. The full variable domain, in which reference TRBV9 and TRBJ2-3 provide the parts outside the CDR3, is DSGVTQTPKHLITATGQRVTLRCSPRSGDLSVYWYQQSLDQGLQFLIQYYNGEERAKGNILERFSAQQFPDLHSELNLSSLELGDSALYFCASSAGQPITDTQYFGPGTRLTVL.

Here the CDR3 reads CASRGTGGLYNEQFF. The CDR3 bases are TGTGCCAGCAGGGGGACAGGGGGCCTCTACAATGAGCAGTTCTTC. This chain joins TRBV6-5 and TRBJ2-1; TRBD1 matches at 12 bases. Germline values: CDR1 MNHEY, CDR2 SVGAGI. This CDR3 spans 15 amino acids. With 6 bases clipped from V and 3 bases from J, the junction kept 3 bases outside the gene matches.

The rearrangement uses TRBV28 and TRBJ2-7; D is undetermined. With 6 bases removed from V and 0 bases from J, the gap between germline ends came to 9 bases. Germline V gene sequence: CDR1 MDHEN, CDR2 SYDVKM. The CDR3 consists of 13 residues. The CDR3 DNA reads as TGTGCCAGCAGCCCGGGCGCCTCCTACGAGCAGTACTTC. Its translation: CASSPGASYEQYF.

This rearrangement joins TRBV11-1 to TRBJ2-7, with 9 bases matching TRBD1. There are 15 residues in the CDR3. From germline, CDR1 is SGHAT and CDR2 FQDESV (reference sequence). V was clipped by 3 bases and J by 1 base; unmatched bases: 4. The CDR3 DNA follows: TGTGCCAGCAGCTTCAAGGACAGGGGATCCTACGAGCAGTACTTC. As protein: CASSFKDRGSYEQYF.